The rows below give T cell receptor beta chains drawn from one sample of a study of blood T cell repertoires in COVID-19. Only in-frame clones appear in the TCRdb table, and some are missing; sequencing was by immunoSEQ multiplex PCR. The top ten hold about 6.3% of the sample, which has 150,000 to 200,000 clones, approximately 80% seen once. Input material: peripheral blood. These receptors all come from a man between 60 and 70 years old with acute or convalescent COVID-19. The CDR3 runs from the conserved cysteine through the conserved F or W. Each record gives: D gene, J gene, clone size, V gene, CDR3 DNA, CDR3 protein. A D gene is named only where the DNA matches it firmly. The size entry is marked missing in some rows and otherwise reads once, few, many or a size class.

TRBD2	TRBJ2-3	NA	TRBV10-3	TGTGCCATCAGTGGAAGTCTAGCGGGAGGATTGACAGATACGCAGTATTTT	CAISGSLAGGLTDTQYF
NA	TRBJ2-1	NA	TRBV28	TGTGCCAGCAGTTTGGGGGCGACTAGCTGGAATGAGCAGTTCTTC	CASSLGATSWNEQFF
NA	TRBJ2-3	NA	TRBV6-5	TGTGCCAGCAGTTACTCGTCGGGGGACACAGATACGCAGTATTTT	CASSYSSGDTDTQYF
TRBD2	TRBJ2-3	NA	TRBV10-2	TGCGCCAGCAGTGATGCTAGCGGGGGGGTGGATACGCAGTATTTT	CASSDASGGVDTQYF
TRBD1	TRBJ2-7	NA	TRBV4-1	TGCGCCAGCAGCCAACAGGGGGCCATTACCTACGAGCAGTACTTC	CASSQQGAITYEQYF
NA	TRBJ1-5	once	TRBV6-2/TRBV6-3	TGTGCCAGCAGTCAGACAGGTATGCAGCCCCAGCATTTT	CASSQTGMQPQHF
TRBD1	TRBJ1-4	NA	TRBV3-1/TRBV3-2	TGTGCCAGCAGCCATTACGGGACAGGGGGTGAAAAACTGTTTTTT	CASSHYGTGGEKLFF
NA	TRBJ2-1	NA	TRBV2	TGTGCCAGCAGGGAAACTATATACAATGAGCAGTTCTTC	CASRETIYNEQFF
NA	TRBJ2-7	NA	TRBV5-6	TGTGCCAGCAGGGGGATGACTAGTCCGGAGGCCTACGAGCAGTACTTC	CASRGMTSPEAYEQYF
TRBD2	TRBJ2-7	NA	TRBV24-1	TGTGCCACCAGTGATTTCCGGCGGGAGGTGTACGAGCAGTACTTC	CATSDFRREVYEQYF
NA	TRBJ1-2	NA	TRBV6-5	TGTGCCAGCAGGGCGGACTATGGCTACACCTTC	CASRADYGYTF
NA	TRBJ2-3	many	TRBV9	TGTGCCAGCAGCGTAGGAGGGCGGGGCGACACAGATACGCAGTATTTT	CASSVGGRGDTDTQYF
TRBD1	TRBJ2-7	NA	TRBV12-5	TGTGCTAGTGGTTTGACGAACCTAGGGGGACAGGATTCCTACGAGCAGTACTTC	CASGLTNLGGQDSYEQYF
NA	TRBJ1-5	NA	TRBV5-8	TGTGCCAGCAGTCGGGGAGGGGGTCAGCCCCAGCATTTT	CASSRGGGQPQHF
TRBD1	TRBJ2-7	NA	TRBV19	TGTGCCAGTAAAGAGGGGGCCTCCTACGAGCAGTACTTC	CASKEGASYEQYF
NA	TRBJ1-5	NA	TRBV6-1	TGTGCCAGCAGTGAAAGCCCCCATCAGCCCCAGCATTTT	CASSESPHQPQHF
NA	TRBJ2-5	NA	TRBV9	TGTGCCAGCAGCCGATTCGACACCGAAAGGGAGACCCAGTACTTC	CASSRFDTERETQYF
TRBD1	TRBJ1-5	NA	TRBV6-6	TGTGCCAGCAGTCCTCGACAGGGCGGTCAGCCCCAGCATTTT	CASSPRQGGQPQHF
NA	TRBJ2-5	NA	TRBV3-1/TRBV3-2	TGTGCCAGCAGCCGAGCTGCTAGGGGGCAAGAGACCCAGTACTTC	CASSRAARGQETQYF
TRBD1	TRBJ1-3	NA	TRBV6-5	TGTGCCAGCAGACGAGACAGGGGGACTGGAAACACCATATATTTT	CASRRDRGTGNTIYF
NA	TRBJ2-2	NA	TRBV11-3	TGTGCCAGCAGCTTGGGAGGAAACACCGGGGAGCTGTTTTTT	CASSLGGNTGELFF
TRBD1	TRBJ1-3	few	TRBV6-6	TGTGCCAGCAGTTATCCGGGACAGGGTCGAAACACCATATATTTT	CASSYPGQGRNTIYF
NA	TRBJ2-1	NA	TRBV5-6	TGTGCCAGCAGCAGACTCCTACCCGGCTACAATGAGCAGTTCTTC	CASSRLLPGYNEQFF
NA	TRBJ2-7	few	TRBV12-3/TRBV12-4	TGTGCCAGCAGTTCCACAGGGACCTACGAGCAGTACTTC	CASSSTGTYEQYF
NA	TRBJ1-5	NA	TRBV24-1	TGTGCCACCAGTGACCCCAGGGTGAATCAGCCCCAGCATTTT	CATSDPRVNQPQHF
NA	TRBJ1-2	NA	TRBV29-1	TGCAGCGTTCAGGGTGTTCATGGCTACACCTTC	CSVQGVHGYTF
TRBD2	TRBJ2-5	NA	TRBV9	TGTGCCAGCAGCTTGCGGGGGCAAGAGACCCAGTACTTC	CASSLRGQETQYF
TRBD1	TRBJ1-6	NA	TRBV5-1	TGCGCCAGCAGCCCCGACAGGGGGGATAATAATTCACCCCTCCACTTT	CASSPDRGDNNSPLHF
NA	TRBJ1-1	NA	TRBV6-5	TGTGCCAGCAACCACAGGGAAGGTACGAACACTGAAGCTTTCTTT	CASNHREGTNTEAFF
TRBD2	TRBJ2-7	NA	TRBV19	TGTGCCAGTAGTATAGGACTAGCGAGCTACGAGCAGTACTTC	CASSIGLASYEQYF
TRBD1	TRBJ2-7	NA	TRBV10-3	TGTGCCATCAGTGAGGGAGGGACAGGGGTCTACGAGCAGTACTTC	CAISEGGTGVYEQYF
TRBD1	TRBJ2-1	NA	TRBV19	TGTGCCAGTAGTATCGGGACAGGCTACAATGAGCAGTTCTTC	CASSIGTGYNEQFF
TRBD2	TRBJ2-1	NA	TRBV23-1	TGCGCCAGCAGTTGCCGGGGGGATGAGGGGGAGCAGTTCTTC	CASSCRGDEGEQFF
TRBD2	TRBJ2-7	few	TRBV19	TGTGCCAGTGCCCGACTAGCGGGGTCCTACGAGCAGTACTTC	CASARLAGSYEQYF
TRBD2	TRBJ2-3	NA	TRBV6-6	TGTGCCAGCAGTTTGGAAGGCGGGGGGGCGAAAGATACGCAGTATTTT	CASSLEGGGAKDTQYF
TRBD1	TRBJ1-1	NA	TRBV18	TGTGCCAGCTCCGCAGGACAGGGGGGATCTGAAGCTTTCTTT	CASSAGQGGSEAFF
NA	TRBJ1-1	NA	TRBV28	TGTGCCAGCAGTATAGTGGACAGTACAAGGACTGAAGCTTTCTTT	CASSIVDSTRTEAFF
NA	TRBJ1-4	NA	TRBV5-1	TGCGCCAGCAGCTTGTATGGGGGCGCAACTAATGAAAAACTGTTTTTT	CASSLYGGATNEKLFF
TRBD2	TRBJ2-3	NA	TRBV20-1	TGCAGTGCTAGTCGTGGACTAGACCAAAGCACAGATACGCAGTATTTT	CSASRGLDQSTDTQYF
NA	TRBJ1-6	NA	TRBV3-1/TRBV3-2	TGTGCCAGCAGCCAAGTCACAGGCTATGATTCACCCCTCCACTTT	CASSQVTGYDSPLHF
NA	TRBJ1-1	NA	TRBV4-1	TGCGCCAGCAGCCAAGTAACAGCTGGTATGAACACTGAAGCTTTCTTT	CASSQVTAGMNTEAFF
TRBD1	TRBJ1-1	NA	TRBV6-6	TGTGCCAGCAGCCCCGGGACAGAAAACACTGAAGCTTTCTTT	CASSPGTENTEAFF
NA	TRBJ2-3	NA	TRBV3-1/TRBV3-2	TGTGCCAGCAGCCTTCAGGGGGGACGCACAGATACGCAGTATTTT	CASSLQGGRTDTQYF
NA	TRBJ2-7	NA	TRBV6-1	TGTGCCAGCAGTGATTCCATTGGAGGCTACGAGCAGTACTTC	CASSDSIGGYEQYF
TRBD2	TRBJ2-7	NA	TRBV5-1	TGCGCCAGCAGCTACGGTTTAGCGGGAGAGGTGGACGAGCAGTACTTC	CASSYGLAGEVDEQYF
NA	TRBJ2-1	NA	TRBV19	TGTGCCAGTAGTCCCATATCCGGAGGAAATGAGCAGTTCTTC	CASSPISGGNEQFF
TRBD1	TRBJ2-5	NA	TRBV6-5	TGTGCCAGCAGTTACGGTTTGGTCAGGGGGCAAGAGACCCAGTACTTC	CASSYGLVRGQETQYF
NA	TRBJ2-7	NA	TRBV18	TGTGCCAGCTCACCACCTAGCGGACCATCCTACGAGCAGTACTTC	CASSPPSGPSYEQYF
TRBD2	TRBJ2-1	NA	TRBV7-2	TGTGCCAGCAGCTTTTTTACTAGCGGGGGAGCCCACCAGTTCTTC	CASSFFTSGGAHQFF
TRBD1	TRBJ2-3	NA	TRBV6-6	TGTGCCAGCAGCCTTACACAGGGGCGCACAGATACGCAGTATTTT	CASSLTQGRTDTQYF
NA	TRBJ1-2	NA	TRBV4-2	TGTGCCAGCAGCCAAGATTTGGGGGGGATCTATGGCTACACCTTC	CASSQDLGGIYGYTF
TRBD1	TRBJ1-1	NA	TRBV18	TGTGCCAGCTCACCCCGGACAGGGTTGAACACTGAAGCTTTCTTT	CASSPRTGLNTEAFF
TRBD2	TRBJ2-3	NA	TRBV2	TGTGCCAGCAGACTAGCGGGGGGAACAGATACGCAGTATTTT	CASRLAGGTDTQYF
NA	TRBJ1-1	NA	TRBV18	TGTGCCAGCTCACCACAAAGACAGCCGAACACTGAAGCTTTCTTT	CASSPQRQPNTEAFF
NA	TRBJ2-2	NA	TRBV2	TGTGCCAGTGGCCCGCCAGGGGCCGGGGAGCTGTTTTTT	CASGPPGAGELFF
TRBD2	TRBJ2-1	NA	TRBV6-1	TGTGCCAGCAGTGACCCCAGCGGGAGAAGATATGAGCAGTTCTTC	CASSDPSGRRYEQFF
NA	TRBJ1-6	NA	TRBV30	TGTGCCTGGAAAGGGGTGCACCCTAGCTCCTATAATTCACCCCTCCACTTT	CAWKGVHPSSYNSPLHF
TRBD1	TRBJ2-2	NA	TRBV19	TGTGCCAGTAGTCAAGGGACAGGGGGCACCGGGGAGCTGTTTTTT	CASSQGTGGTGELFF
NA	TRBJ2-7	NA	TRBV6-2/TRBV6-3	TGTGCCAGCAGTTACGCCATGACAGTCCCGGAATCCGACTTC	CASSYAMTVPESDF